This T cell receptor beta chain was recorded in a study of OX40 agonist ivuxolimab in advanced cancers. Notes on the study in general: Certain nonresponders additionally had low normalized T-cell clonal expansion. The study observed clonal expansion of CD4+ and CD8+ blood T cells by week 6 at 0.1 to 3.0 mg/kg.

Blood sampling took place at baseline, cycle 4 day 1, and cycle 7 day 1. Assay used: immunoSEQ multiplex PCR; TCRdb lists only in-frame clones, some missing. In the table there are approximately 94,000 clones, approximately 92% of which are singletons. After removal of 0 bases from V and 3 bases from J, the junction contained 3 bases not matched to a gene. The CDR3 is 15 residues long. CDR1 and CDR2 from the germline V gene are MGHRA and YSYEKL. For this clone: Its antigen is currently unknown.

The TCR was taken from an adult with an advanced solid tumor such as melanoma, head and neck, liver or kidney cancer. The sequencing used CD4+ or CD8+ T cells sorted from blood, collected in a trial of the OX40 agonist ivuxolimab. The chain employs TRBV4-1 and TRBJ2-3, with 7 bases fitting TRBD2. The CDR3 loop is CASSQDWGGTDTQYF. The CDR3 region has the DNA TGCGCCAGCAGCCAAGATTGGGGGGGAACAGATACGCAGTATTTT.